The text below deals with one T cell receptor (beta chain). V lost 2 bases to trimming and J lost 3 bases; unmatched junction nucleotides: 4. The CDR3 consists of 15 residues. The V gene's germline CDR1 is SGHVS and CDR2 FQNEAQ. Each CDR3 protein gets one entry after TCRdb re-called the RT-PCR reads with MiXCR. Of around 760,000 distinct CDR3 sequences listed, roughly 14% are singletons. The source of the sample is a study of response to subunit inactivated influenza vaccine. This receptor was obtained from a man aged 50 or older who received an inactivated influenza vaccine. This rearrangement joins TRBV7-8 to TRBJ2-4; 7 nucleotides align to TRBD1. This specimen consisted of PBMCs from blood, obtained 14 to 15 days before vaccination. The CDR3 sequence is CASSLPTGSKNIQYF. DNA of the CDR3: TGTGCCAGCAGCTTACCGACAGGGAGCAAAAACATTCAGTACTTC.